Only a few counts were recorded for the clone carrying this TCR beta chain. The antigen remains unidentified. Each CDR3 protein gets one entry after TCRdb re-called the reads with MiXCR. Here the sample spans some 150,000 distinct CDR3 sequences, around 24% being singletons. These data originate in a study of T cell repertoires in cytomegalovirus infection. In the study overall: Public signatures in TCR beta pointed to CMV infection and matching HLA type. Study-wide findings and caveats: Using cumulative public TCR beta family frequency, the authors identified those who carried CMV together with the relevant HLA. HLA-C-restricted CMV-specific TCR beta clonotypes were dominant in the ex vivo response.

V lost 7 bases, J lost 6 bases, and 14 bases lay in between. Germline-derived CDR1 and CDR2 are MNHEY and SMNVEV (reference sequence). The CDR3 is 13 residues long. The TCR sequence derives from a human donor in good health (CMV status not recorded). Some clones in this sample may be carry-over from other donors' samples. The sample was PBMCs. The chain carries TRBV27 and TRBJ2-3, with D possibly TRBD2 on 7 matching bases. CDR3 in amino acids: CASKEGGLDTQYF. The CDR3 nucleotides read TGTGCCAGCAAGGAGGGGGGGCTGGATACGCAGTATTTT.